This T cell receptor (beta chain) was recovered during a study of cytomegalovirus exposure and HLA in healthy donors. Regarding the study as a whole: Sequencing depth across donors, presence/absence analyses assumed, was roughly uniform.

In this sample, this clone turned up once. Its antigen is not known. With 60 Vbeta and 13 Jbeta primers, the PCR was carried out. Using immunoSEQ multiplex PCR, the repertoire was profiled, and TCRdb retains in-frame clones only, with some absent. Here the sample spans some 100,000 clones, around 62% being singletons. The sequenced sample consisted of PBMCs. This receptor was identified in a woman younger than 45 in good health and CMV-seropositive.

This CDR3 is CASSQEGSGTSPTDTQYF. CDR3 in DNA: TGCGCCAGCAGCCAAGAGGGTTCCGGGACTAGCCCCACAGATACGCAGTATTTT. The chain links TRBV4-3 to TRBJ2-3; 9 nucleotides agree with TRBD2. Unmatched junction bases numbered 9, after V lost 0 bases and J lost 2 bases. The CDR3 sequence is 18 residues long. Germline loops: CDR1 LGHNA, CDR2 YSLEER.